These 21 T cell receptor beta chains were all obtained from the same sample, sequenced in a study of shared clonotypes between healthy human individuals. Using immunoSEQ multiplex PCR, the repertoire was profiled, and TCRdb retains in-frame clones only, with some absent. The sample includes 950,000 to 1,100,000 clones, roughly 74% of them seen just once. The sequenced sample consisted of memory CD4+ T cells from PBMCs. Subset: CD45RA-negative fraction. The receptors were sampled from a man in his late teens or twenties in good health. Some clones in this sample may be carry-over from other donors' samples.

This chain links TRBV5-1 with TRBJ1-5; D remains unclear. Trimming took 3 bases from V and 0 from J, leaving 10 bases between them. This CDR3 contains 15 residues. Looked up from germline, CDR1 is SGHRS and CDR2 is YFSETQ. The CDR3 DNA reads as TGCGCCAGCAGCTCGGACTCCGGTAGCAATCAGCCCCAGCATTTT. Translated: CASSSDSGSNQPQHF. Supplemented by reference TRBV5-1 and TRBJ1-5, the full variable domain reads KAGVTQTPRYLIKTRGQQVTLSCSPISGHRSVSWYQQTPGQGLQFLFEYFSETQRNKGNFPGRFSGRQFSNSRSEMNVSTLELGDSALYLCASSSDSGSNQPQHFGDGTRLSIL.

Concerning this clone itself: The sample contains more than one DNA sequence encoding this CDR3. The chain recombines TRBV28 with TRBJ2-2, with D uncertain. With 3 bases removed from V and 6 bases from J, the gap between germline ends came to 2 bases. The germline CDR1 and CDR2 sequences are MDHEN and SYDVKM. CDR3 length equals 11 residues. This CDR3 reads CASSFSGELFF. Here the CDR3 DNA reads TGTGCCAGCAGTTTTTCCGGGGAGCTGTTTTTT.

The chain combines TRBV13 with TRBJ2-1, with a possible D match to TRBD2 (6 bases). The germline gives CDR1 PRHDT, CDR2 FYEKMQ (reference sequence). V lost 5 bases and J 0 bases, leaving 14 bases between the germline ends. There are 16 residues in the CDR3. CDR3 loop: CASSPLRGDSYNEQFF. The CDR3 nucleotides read TGTGCCAGCAGCCCCCTTCGCGGGGACTCCTACAATGAGCAGTTCTTC.

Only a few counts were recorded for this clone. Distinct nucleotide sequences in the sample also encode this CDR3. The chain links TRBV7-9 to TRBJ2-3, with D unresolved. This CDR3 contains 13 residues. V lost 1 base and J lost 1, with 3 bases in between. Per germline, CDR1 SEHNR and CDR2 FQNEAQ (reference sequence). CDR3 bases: TGTGCCAGCAGCTTAGGGGGCACAGATACGCAGTATTTT. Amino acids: CASSLGGTDTQYF.

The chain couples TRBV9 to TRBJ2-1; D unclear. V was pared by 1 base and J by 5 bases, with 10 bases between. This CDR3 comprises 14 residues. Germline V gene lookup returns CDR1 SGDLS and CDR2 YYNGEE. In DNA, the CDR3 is TGTGCCAGCAGCGTATTCTACTTTGACAATGAGCAGTTCTTC. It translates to CASSVFYFDNEQFF.

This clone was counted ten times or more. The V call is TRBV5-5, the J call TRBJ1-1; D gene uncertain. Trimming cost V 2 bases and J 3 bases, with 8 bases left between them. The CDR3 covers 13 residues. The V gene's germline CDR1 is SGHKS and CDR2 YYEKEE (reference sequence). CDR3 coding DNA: TGTGCCAGCAGCTTTAGTGGGGACACTGAAGCTTTCTTT. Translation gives CASSFSGDTEAFF.

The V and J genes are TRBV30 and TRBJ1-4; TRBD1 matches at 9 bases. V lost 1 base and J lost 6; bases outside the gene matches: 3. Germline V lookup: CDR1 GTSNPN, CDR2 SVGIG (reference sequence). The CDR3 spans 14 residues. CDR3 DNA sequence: TGTGCCTGGAGTGGAGGGACAGGGTATGAAAAACTGTTTTTT. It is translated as CAWSGGTGYEKLFF.

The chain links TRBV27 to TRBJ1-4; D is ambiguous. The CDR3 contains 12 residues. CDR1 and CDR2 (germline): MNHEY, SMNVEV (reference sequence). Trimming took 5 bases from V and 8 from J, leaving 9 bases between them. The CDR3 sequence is CASSPLGEKLFF. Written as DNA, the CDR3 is TGTGCCAGCAGTCCCCTTGGGGAAAAACTGTTTTTT.

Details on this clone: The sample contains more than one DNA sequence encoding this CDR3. The CDR3 protein is CASSQETGANTGELFF. The CDR3 DNA is TGTGCCAGCAGCCAAGAAACCGGGGCAAACACCGGGGAGCTGTTTTTT. J is TRBJ2-2 and V is TRBV4-2; perhaps D is TRBD1 or TRBD2 (5 bases each). This CDR3 is 16 amino acids long. The germline gives CDR1 LGHNA, CDR2 YNFKEQ. V was clipped by 0 bases and J by 2 bases, with 10 bases between them.

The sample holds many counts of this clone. The DNA for the CDR3 is TGTGCCAGCAGTGGTCGTGGATCGGGTGACACTGAAGCTTTCTTT. Protein: CASSGRGSGDTEAFF. This chain connects TRBV6-5 to TRBJ1-1, with unresolved D. Germline V gene sequence: CDR1 MNHEY, CDR2 SVGAGI. The length of the CDR3 is 15 residues. V shed 5 bases and J shed 3 bases, with 16 bases lying between them.

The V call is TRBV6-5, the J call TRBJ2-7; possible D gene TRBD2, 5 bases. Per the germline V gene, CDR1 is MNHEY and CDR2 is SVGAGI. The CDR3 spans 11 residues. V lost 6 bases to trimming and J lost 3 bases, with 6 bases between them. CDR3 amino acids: CASRDFYEQYF. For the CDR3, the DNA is TGTGCCAGCAGGGACTTCTACGAGCAGTACTTC.

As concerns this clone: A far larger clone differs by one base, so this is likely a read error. This CDR3 reads CASLPKGGGIEAFF. For the CDR3, the DNA is TGTGCCAGCTTACCAAAGGGGGGCGGTATTGAAGCTTTCTTT. The genes are TRBV18 and TRBJ1-1; tentative D call: TRBD1 (6 bases). The germline V gene has CDR1 KGHSH and CDR2 LQKENI. The CDR3 is 14 amino acids.

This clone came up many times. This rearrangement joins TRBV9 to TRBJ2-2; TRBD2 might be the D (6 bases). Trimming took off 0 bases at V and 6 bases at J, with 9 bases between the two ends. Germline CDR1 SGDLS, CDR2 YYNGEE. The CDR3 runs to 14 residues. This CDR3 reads CASSVASGAGELFF. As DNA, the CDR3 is TGTGCCAGCAGCGTAGCTTCGGGAGCCGGGGAGCTGTTTTTT.

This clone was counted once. The CDR3 loop is CSGTNYMNTEAFF. In DNA form, the CDR3 reads TGCAGCGGGACGAATTATATGAACACTGAAGCTTTCTTT. V gene TRBV29-1 combines with J gene TRBJ1-1, with D unclear. The CDR3 has 13 residues. V was shortened by 7 bases and J by 0 bases, with 12 bases between the two germline ends. Germline V gene lookup returns CDR1 SQVTM and CDR2 ANQGSEA.

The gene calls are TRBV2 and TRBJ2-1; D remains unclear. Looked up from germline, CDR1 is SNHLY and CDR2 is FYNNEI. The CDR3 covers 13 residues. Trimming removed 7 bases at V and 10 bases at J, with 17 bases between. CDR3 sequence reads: CASKVLTSGEQFF. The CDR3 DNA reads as TGTGCCAGCAAGGTCCTCACCTCTGGAGAGCAGTTCTTC. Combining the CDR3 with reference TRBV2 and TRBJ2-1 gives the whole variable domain EPEVTQTPSHQVTQMGQEVILRCVPISNHLYFYWYRQILGQKVEFLVSFYNNEISEKSEIFDDQFSVERPDGSNFTLKIRSTKLEDSAMYFCASKVLTSGEQFFGPGTRLTVL.

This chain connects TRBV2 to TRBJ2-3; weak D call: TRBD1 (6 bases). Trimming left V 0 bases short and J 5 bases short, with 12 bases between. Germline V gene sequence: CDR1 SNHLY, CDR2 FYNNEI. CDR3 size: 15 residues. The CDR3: CASSEAGTHLDTQYF. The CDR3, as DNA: TGTGCCAGCAGTGAAGCGGGGACACATCTAGATACGCAGTATTTT.

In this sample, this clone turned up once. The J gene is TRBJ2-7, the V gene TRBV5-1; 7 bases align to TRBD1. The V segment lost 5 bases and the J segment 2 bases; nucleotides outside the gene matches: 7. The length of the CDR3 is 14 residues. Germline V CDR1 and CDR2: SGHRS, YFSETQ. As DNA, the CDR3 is TGCGCCAGCAGTCCGCAGGGGACAGCCTACGAGCAGTACTTC. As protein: CASSPQGTAYEQYF.

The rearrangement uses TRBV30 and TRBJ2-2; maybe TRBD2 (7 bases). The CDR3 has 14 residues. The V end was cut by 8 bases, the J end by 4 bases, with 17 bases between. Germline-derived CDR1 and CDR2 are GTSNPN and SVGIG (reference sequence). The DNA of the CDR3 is TGTGCCGGGGTCGGGGGGCTCGCCACCGGGGAGCTGTTTTTT. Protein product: CAGVGGLATGELFF.

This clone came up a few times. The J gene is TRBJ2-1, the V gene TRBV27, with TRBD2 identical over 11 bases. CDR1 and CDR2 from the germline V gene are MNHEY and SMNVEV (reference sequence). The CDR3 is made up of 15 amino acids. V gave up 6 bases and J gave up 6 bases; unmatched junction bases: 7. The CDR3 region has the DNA TGTGCCAGCAGAGCCGGGACTAGCGGCGTCAATGAGCAGTTCTTC. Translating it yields CASRAGTSGVNEQFF.

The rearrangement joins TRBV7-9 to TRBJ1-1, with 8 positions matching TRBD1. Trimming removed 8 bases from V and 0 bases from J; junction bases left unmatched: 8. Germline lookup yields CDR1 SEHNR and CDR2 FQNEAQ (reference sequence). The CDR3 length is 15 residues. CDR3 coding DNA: TGTGCCAGCCAGGGGGCTCGGGTCATGAACACTGAAGCTTTCTTT. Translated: CASQGARVMNTEAFF.

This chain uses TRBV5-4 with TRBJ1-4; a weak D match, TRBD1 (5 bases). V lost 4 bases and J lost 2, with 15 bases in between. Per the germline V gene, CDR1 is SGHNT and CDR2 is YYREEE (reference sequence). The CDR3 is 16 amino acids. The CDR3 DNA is TGTGCCAGCAGCATAGGAAGGGGTTCCACTAATGAAAAACTGTTTTTT. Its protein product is CASSIGRGSTNEKLFF.